A single TCR beta chain is shown here with its context. Its antigen is still unknown. The sample belongs to a study of cytomegalovirus exposure and HLA in healthy donors. The overall study: The platform used for the 120 validation repertoires matched that of the approximately 640 first-cohort repertoires, a later analysis reported.

Only in-frame clones appear in the TCRdb table, and some are missing; sequencing was by immunoSEQ multiplex PCR. The sample holds 80,000 to 100,000 clones, roughly 90% seen once. Study-wide findings and caveats: Most sequenced TCRs were rare (though some public TCRs occurred in many donors). TCR beta chains numbering more than 150 were designated cytomegalovirus-associated.

The germline CDR1 and CDR2 sequences are SGHVS and FNYEAQ. The CDR3 sequence is 17 residues long. V lost 5 bases and J lost 5; bases outside the gene matches: 13. Sequenced input: PBMCs. This chain connects TRBV7-6 to TRBJ1-3; 9 nucleotides line up with TRBD1. This TCR was recovered from a man aged 25-45 years in good health and CMV-seronegative. For the CDR3, the DNA is TGTGCCAGCAGCGGCCGGGACAGGGAGAAAACAAGAAACACCATATATTTT. Protein: CASSGRDREKTRNTIYF.